This T cell receptor beta chain was captured in a study of T-cell memory formation after mild COVID-19. The study's findings and limits: Whereas later expanders leaned CD4+, clones contracting day 15 to 85 showed a balanced CD4/CD8 makeup.

Concerning this clonotype itself: The antigen is not known.

From the 5' RACE reads, TCRdb called clonotypes with MiXCR, one entry per CDR3 protein. Of around 200,000 distinct CDR3 sequences listed, around 27% are singletons. The CDR3 loop spans 16 amino acids. V dropped 0 bases and J dropped 0 bases, with 11 bases sitting between them. The germline CDR1 and CDR2 sequences are LNHNV and YYDKDF (reference sequence). The chain is built from TRBV15 and TRBJ1-1; no clear D gene. The TCR sequence derives from an adult woman who had mild COVID-19 (a few samples of this study predate the infection). Cell type and time point are not known. The sequencing input was PBMCs or a T cell subset sorted from them (not recorded which). The CDR3 DNA follows: TGTGCCACCAGCAGAGATTACGGCACCGTGAACACTGAAGCTTTCTTT. Translating it yields CATSRDYGTVNTEAFF.